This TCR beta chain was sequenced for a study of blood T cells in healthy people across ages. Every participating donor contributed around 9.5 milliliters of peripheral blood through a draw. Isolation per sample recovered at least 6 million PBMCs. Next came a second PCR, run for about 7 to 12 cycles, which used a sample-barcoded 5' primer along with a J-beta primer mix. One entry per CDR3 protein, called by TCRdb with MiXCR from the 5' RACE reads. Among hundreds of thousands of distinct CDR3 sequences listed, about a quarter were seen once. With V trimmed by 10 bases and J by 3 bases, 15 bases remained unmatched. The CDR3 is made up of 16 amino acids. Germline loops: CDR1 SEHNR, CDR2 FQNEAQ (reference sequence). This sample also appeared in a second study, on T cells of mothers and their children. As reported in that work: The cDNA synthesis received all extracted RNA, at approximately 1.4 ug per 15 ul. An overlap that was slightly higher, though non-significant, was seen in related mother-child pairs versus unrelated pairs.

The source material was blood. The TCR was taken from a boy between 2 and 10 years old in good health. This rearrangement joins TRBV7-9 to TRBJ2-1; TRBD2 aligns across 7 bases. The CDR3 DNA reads TGTGCCATCTCGCAAGTGGGAGGGGTTAACTACAATGAGCAGTTCTTC. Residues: CAISQVGGVNYNEQFF.